Here is one T cell receptor beta chain with its context. What it binds is unknown. This CDR3 is 15 amino acids long. The V gene's germline CDR1 is DFQATT and CDR2 SNEGSKA (reference sequence). V was pared by 1 base and J by 4 bases, with 8 bases of the junction left unmatched. The record originates from a study of early T cells in non-severe SARS-CoV-2 infection. As for the study in general: Chains were unpaired, as sequencing was done on bulk RNA from unsorted whole blood. Study-wide results and caveats: The matching step, a VDJdb search, favored anti-spike CD8 responses and missed private and CD4 specificities.

Attached unique molecular identifiers marked individual cDNA molecules. TCRdb ran MiXCR on the 5' RACE reads and lists one entry per CDR3 protein. Of roughly 67,000 distinct CDR3 sequences listed, 10% to 15% are singletons. The source of this sequence is an adult who was a healthcare worker with PCR-confirmed SARS-CoV-2 infection or an uninfected control (not recorded which). The V and J genes are TRBV20-1 and TRBJ2-3; TRBD2 aligns across 7 bases. The specimen was whole blood. CDR3 protein: CSARGWTRTPDTQYF. CDR3 coding DNA: TGCAGTGCTAGAGGTTGGACTAGGACGCCAGATACGCAGTATTTT.